The entry below describes one TCR beta chain. The antigen is unknown. The sample comes from a study of T cell repertoires in cytomegalovirus infection. This CDR3 comprises 14 residues. V lost 4 bases to trimming and J lost 4 bases; unmatched junction nucleotides: 5. The germline gives CDR1 SGHNT, CDR2 YYREEE (reference sequence). Findings and caveats of the study: Totalled public TCR beta family frequency picked out people who carried CMV plus the relevant HLA.

TCRdb used MiXCR to reprocess the reads, holding one entry per CDR3 protein. Of about 85,000 distinct CDR3 sequences listed, around 49% are singletons. This specimen consisted of CD8+ T cells from cultured PBMCs, obtained from culture after CMV antigen stimulation. This TCR was sampled from a human donor in good health (CMV status not recorded). Some clones in this sample may be carry-over from other donors' samples. The genes are TRBV5-4 and TRBJ2-7; TRBD2 aligns across 10 bases. CDR3 in amino acids: CASSGSGRPYEQYF. The DNA for the CDR3 is TGTGCCAGCAGCGGTAGCGGGAGGCCTTACGAGCAGTACTTC.